These 6 T cell receptor beta chains were all obtained from the same sample, sequenced in a study of a mutant IDH1 vaccine in newly diagnosed glioma. Time point noted: week 11, during vaccination. A single vaccine dose contained 300 ug of mutant IDH1 20-mer peptide, and topical imiquimod was used with it. TCRdb's table, derived via immunoSEQ multiplex PCR, lists solely in-frame clones and lacks some. The sample holds under 150,000 clones, about 90% seen once. No antigen has been assigned to these receptors. The source was PBMCs, collected from a glioma patient whose treatment included an IDH1 peptide vaccine. The receptors stem from a woman aged 45-60 years with glioma.

About this clone: Other DNA sequences in this specimen translate into the identical CDR3. This chain connects TRBV9 to TRBJ1-2; D remains ambiguous. The V and J ends lost 2 bases and 2 bases respectively, with 4 bases between them. This CDR3 contains 12 residues. Germline assignment: CDR1 SGDLS and CDR2 YYNGEE. The CDR3, as DNA: TGTGCCAGCAGCGTGGGGAACTATGGCTACACCTTC. Encoded protein: CASSVGNYGYTF.

The chain recombines TRBV5-4 with TRBJ2-4; D ambiguous. The CDR3 runs 14 residues. Germline V lookup: CDR1 SGHNT, CDR2 YYREEE (reference sequence). With 4 bases removed from V and 8 bases from J, the gap between germline ends came to 16 bases. Here the CDR3 reads CASSGPQTGDIQYF. CDR3 DNA: TGTGCCAGCAGCGGACCTCAGACGGGTGACATTCAGTACTTC.

The chain couples TRBV27 to TRBJ2-7; D may be TRBD2 (5 bases). V lost 6 bases to trimming and J lost 0 bases, with 12 bases between them. Per germline, CDR1 MNHEY and CDR2 SMNVEV (reference sequence). The CDR3 consists of 14 residues. The DNA for the CDR3 is TGTGCCAGCAGCCCCCGAGGGTTCTCCTACGAGCAGTACTTC. Translated, it gives CASSPRGFSYEQYF.

The V gene is TRBV27, the J gene TRBJ1-2; 7 bases match TRBD1. This CDR3 is built from 16 residues. CDR1 MNHEY and CDR2 SMNVEV come from the germline V gene (reference sequence). V lost 3 bases to trimming and J lost 2 bases; unmatched junction nucleotides: 9. The CDR3 region has the DNA TGTGCCAGCAGTTTCTCCACCGGACAGGTCAACTATGGCTACACCTTC. This codes for CASSFSTGQVNYGYTF.

The rearrangement links TRBV9 to TRBJ2-1; 8 bases agree with TRBD2. The germline V gene encodes CDR1 SGDLS and CDR2 YYNGEE. CDR3 length: 14 amino acids. V shed 0 bases, J shed 8 bases, and the junction held 4 bases outside the gene matches. The CDR3 bases are TGTGCCAGCAGCGTAGCTACGACTAGCGATGAGCAGTTCTTC. This sequence encodes CASSVATTSDEQFF.

This clone appeared once. This rearrangement joins TRBV9 to TRBJ2-1, with a tentative D call TRBD2 (5 bases). With 2 bases removed from V and 4 bases from J, the gap between germline ends came to 10 bases. The CDR3 consists of 14 residues. Per the germline V gene, CDR1 is SGDLS and CDR2 is YYNGEE. CDR3 coding DNA: TGTGCCAGCAGCGTCGCGGGTGATTACAATGAGCAGTTCTTC. This codes for CASSVAGDYNEQFF.